The 14 T cell receptor beta chains given below trace back to one sample, sequenced in a study of vaccination effects on CD4 cells after COVID-19. This table comes from immunoSEQ multiplex PCR, and its TCRdb copy is limited to in-frame clones, with some not included. The profile shows 70,000 to 95,000 clones, approximately 74% of them singletons. Antigen-specific CD4+ T cells were first expanded with viral peptide pools by the ViraFEST assay and only then sequenced. Cells that had been cultured for 10 days were the source of isolated CD4+ T cells. These receptors lack a known antigen. The sequenced sample was CD4+ T cells from PBMCs cultured with HCoV-229E spike peptides, obtained before COVID-19 vaccination. The source is a human donor who received a COVID-19 vaccine.

The V gene is TRBV10-3, the J gene TRBJ1-2; D gene unclear. Trimming took 5 bases from V and 7 from J, leaving 20 bases between them. The germline CDR1 and CDR2 sequences are ENHRY and SYGVKD. The CDR3 totals 15 residues. This CDR3 reads CAISRGGPNNFGYTF. The CDR3 nucleotides are TGTGCCATCAGTCGGGGAGGGCCCAATAATTTTGGCTACACCTTC.

The gene calls are TRBV6-6 and TRBJ1-5, with a tentative D call TRBD1 (6 bases). The CDR3 loop spans 15 amino acids. Looked up from germline, CDR1 is MNHNY and CDR2 is SVGAGI (reference sequence). The ends were cut back, 6 bases at V and 1 base at J, with 13 bases in the middle. CDR3 in amino acids: CASRAKTGSNQPQHF. The CDR3 region has the DNA TGTGCCAGCAGAGCGAAGACAGGCAGCAATCAGCCCCAGCATTTT.

The chain couples TRBV6-4 to TRBJ1-2; the D is unclear. CDR3 length equals 15 residues. V was shortened by 6 bases and J by 4 bases, with 18 bases between the two germline ends. CDR1 is MRHNA, CDR2 SNTAGT, per germline. The CDR3 DNA follows: TGTGCCAGCAGAAGAGACACGTTCGGTGGCTATGGCTACACCTTC. Residues: CASRRDTFGGYGYTF.

This clone has just one count. This rearrangement joins TRBV6-6 to TRBJ1-5; tentatively, D is TRBD1 (6 bases). This CDR3 has 13 amino acids. Trimming pared 7 bases from V and 3 bases from J, leaving 10 bases between. Germline CDR1 MNHNY, CDR2 SVGAGI (reference sequence). The CDR3 sequence: CASTSGVNQPQHF. The CDR3 DNA sequence: TGTGCCAGCACCTCAGGGGTCAATCAGCCCCAGCATTTT.

The chain links TRBV2 to TRBJ2-2; 7 bases agree with TRBD1. The V gene end was trimmed by 5 bases and the J gene end by 3 bases; junction bases not matched to a gene: 6. This CDR3 spans 15 amino acids. CDR1 SNHLY and CDR2 FYNNEI come from the germline V gene. The CDR3 protein is CASSRDRSHTGELFF. CDR3 DNA: TGTGCCAGCAGTCGGGACAGATCACACACCGGGGAGCTGTTTTTT.

J is TRBJ1-6 and V is TRBV5-6, with unresolved D. The CDR3 consists of 13 residues. Germline lookup yields CDR1 SGHDT and CDR2 YYEEEE. Trimming removed 5 bases from V and 3 bases from J, with 6 bases in between. For the CDR3, the DNA is TGTGCCAGCAGGGCGGGCTATAATTCACCCCTCCACTTT. Translated, it gives CASRAGYNSPLHF. Full variable domain (outside the CDR3, taken from reference TRBV5-6 and TRBJ1-6): DAGVTQSPTHLIKTRGQQVTLRCSPKSGHDTVSWYQQALGQGPQFIFQYYEEEERQRGNFPDRFSGHQFPNYSSELNVNALLLGDSALYLCASRAGYNSPLHFGNGTRLTVT.

CDR3 DNA: TGTGCCAGCAGCCCCCGTTCGAACACCGGGGAGCTGTTTTTT. Translating it yields CASSPRSNTGELFF. The chain joins TRBV9 to TRBJ2-2; the D is unclear. The CDR3 length is 14 residues. Germline V CDR1 and CDR2: SGDLS, YYNGEE. With 4 bases removed from V and 0 bases from J, the gap between germline ends came to 7 bases.

The genes are TRBV7-8 and TRBJ1-3, with 9 bases that match TRBD1. From germline, CDR1 is SGHVS and CDR2 FQNEAQ. Losses at the gene ends were 5 bases for V and 3 bases for J; bases not matched to a gene: 8. The CDR3 covers 16 residues. CDR3 sequence: CASSKTGGVYGNTIYF. Here the CDR3 DNA reads TGTGCCAGCAGCAAAACAGGGGGCGTTTATGGAAACACCATATATTTT.

This clone was seen only a few times. The chain uses TRBV2 and TRBJ1-6; no definite D call. The V end was cut by 6 bases, the J end by 7 bases, with 7 bases between. Per germline, CDR1 SNHLY and CDR2 FYNNEI. The CDR3 has 12 amino acids. CDR3 coding DNA: TGTGCCAGCAGGGAGCCCAATTCACCCCTCCACTTT. Translating gives CASREPNSPLHF.

V is TRBV5-1 and J is TRBJ2-1; 9 nucleotides align to TRBD1. This CDR3 has 13 residues. Per the germline V gene, CDR1 is SGHRS and CDR2 is YFSETQ. Losses at the gene ends were 7 bases for V and 8 bases for J; bases not matched to a gene: 7. The CDR3 nucleotides are TGCGCCAGCTTTCGGACAGGGGTGGATGAGCAGTTCTTC. Translated: CASFRTGVDEQFF.

The V gene is TRBV10-2, the J gene TRBJ2-3; a weak D match, TRBD2 (5 bases). The CDR3 consists of 14 residues. Germline V gene data show CDR1 as WSHSY and CDR2 as SAAADI. Trimming took 11 bases from V and 0 from J, leaving 15 bases between them. DNA for the CDR3: TGCGCCGGAGGAGCCATTGACAGCACAGATACGCAGTATTTT. As protein: CAGGAIDSTDTQYF.

This chain uses TRBV18 with TRBJ2-3; D is unresolved. CDR1 is KGHSH and CDR2 is LQKENI in the germline V gene. This CDR3 contains 16 residues. Deletions cut 1 base from V and 0 bases from J, with 11 bases between. As DNA, the CDR3 is TGTGCCAGCTCACCACGTGGCCAGGCCAGCACAGATACGCAGTATTTT. This gives the protein CASSPRGQASTDTQYF.

The chain employs TRBV24-1 and TRBJ2-3, with D unclear. V was shortened by 3 bases and J by 2 bases, with 5 bases between the two germline ends. Germline lookup yields CDR1 KGHDR and CDR2 SFDVKD. The CDR3 contains 13 residues. Here the CDR3 reads CATSDPPTDTQYF. The CDR3, as DNA: TGTGCCACCAGTGATCCCCCCACAGATACGCAGTATTTT.

This rearrangement joins TRBV5-1 to TRBJ2-5; 7 bases fit TRBD2. The V gene's germline CDR1 is SGHRS and CDR2 YFSETQ. The CDR3 totals 16 residues. J gave up 2 bases and V 5 bases, and 12 bases lay outside the gene matches. In DNA form, the CDR3 reads TGCGCCAGCAGTCTGACTGGCGGGGGAGTACAAGAGACCCAGTACTTC. It encodes CASSLTGGGVQETQYF.